A single sample is the source of the 14 T cell receptor beta chains below, sequenced in a study of T cells in Graves' hyperthyroidism and ophthalmopathy. Amplified regions were TCR beta CDR3 sequences from RNA transcripts. A set of HTBI primers served as the primers for a first-round RT-PCR of the TCR CDR3. TCRdb re-called the multiplex PCR reads with MiXCR, one entry per CDR3 protein. The repertoire consists of around 520,000 distinct CDR3 sequences, with approximately 15% occurring once and the leading ten covering around 17%. Sequenced input: blood. The receptors were gathered from a woman between 18 and 30 years old with Graves' hyperthyroidism.

This rearrangement joins TRBV19 to TRBJ2-2; no definite D call. CDR1 is LNHDA, CDR2 SQIVND, per germline (reference sequence). The germline V and J ends were trimmed by 7 bases and 1 base, with 4 bases remaining between them. This CDR3 contains 12 residues. Here the CDR3 reads CASNWNTGELFF. In nucleotides, the CDR3 is TGTGCCAGTAACTGGAACACCGGGGAGCTGTTTTTT. Based on the CDR3 plus reference TRBV19 and TRBJ2-2, the full variable domain is DGGITQSPKYLFRKEGQNVTLSCEQNLNHDAMYWYRQDPGQGLRLIYYSQIVNDFQKGDIAEGYSVSREKKESFPLTVTSAQKNPTAFYLCASNWNTGELFFGEGSRLTVL.

This clonotype was seen many times. V gene TRBV10-3 combines with J gene TRBJ1-2; 11 nucleotides line up with TRBD1. Germline CDR1 ENHRY, CDR2 SYGVKD. V dropped 10 bases and J dropped 3; count of bases not matched to a gene: 13. The length of the CDR3 is 16 residues. The CDR3 DNA is TGTGCCACAAACGGGGACAGGGGGACTTACGACTATGGCTACACCTTC. Protein product: CATNGDRGTYDYGYTF.

This clonotype has ten or more counts. V is TRBV9 and J is TRBJ1-1, with 11 bases fitting TRBD1. The CDR3 runs to 15 residues. Germline-derived CDR1 and CDR2 are SGDLS and YYNGEE. The V segment lost 0 bases and the J segment 4 bases; nucleotides outside the gene matches: 2. CDR3 bases: TGTGCCAGCAGCGTAGTAGGGACAGGGGGCACTGAAGCTTTCTTT. It translates to CASSVVGTGGTEAFF.

This clonotype showed up just a few times. The chain uses TRBV28 and TRBJ1-5, with 11 bases matching TRBD1. The CDR3 runs to 15 residues. The ends lost 10 bases at V and 3 bases at J; junction bases unmatched: 8. CDR1 is MDHEN and CDR2 is SYDVKM in the germline V gene. CDR3 nucleotide sequence: TGTGCCACTGGAGGGACAGGGGGGCTCAATCAGCCCCAGCATTTT. Translating gives CATGGTGGLNQPQHF.

This clonotype was recorded once. The J gene is TRBJ1-1, the V gene TRBV11-3; D is uncertain. The CDR3 runs to 11 residues. Trimming left V 1 base short and J 11 bases short, with 8 bases between. Per germline, CDR1 SGHNT and CDR2 YENEEA. The CDR3: CASSLGARAFF. In DNA form, the CDR3 reads TGTGCCAGCAGCTTAGGGGCCCGGGCTTTCTTT.

This clonotype was picked up many times. This chain joins TRBV6-1 and TRBJ2-6, with unresolved D. Germline CDR1 reads MNHNS; CDR2 reads SASEGT. V lost 6 bases and J 0 bases, leaving 6 bases between the germline ends. The CDR3 has 14 amino acids. CDR3 amino acids: CASRGLSGANVLTF. The CDR3 DNA reads as TGTGCCAGCAGGGGTCTCTCTGGGGCCAACGTCCTGACTTTC.

The chain has TRBV6-5 and TRBJ2-7; 9 bases align to TRBD2. CDR3 length: 17 residues. V was clipped by 0 bases and J by 6 bases; unmatched bases: 12. Germline-derived CDR1 and CDR2 are MNHEY and SVGAGI. This chain's CDR3 is CASSYSAGGTSSFEQYF. The CDR3 coding sequence is TGTGCCAGCAGTTACTCAGCCGGAGGGACTAGCTCTTTCGAGCAGTACTTC.

This clonotype has a count of ten or more. The rearrangement links TRBV5-1 to TRBJ1-5; no firm D call. The V end lost 0 bases, the J end lost 0 bases, and 13 bases lay between the germline ends. Germline V gene lookup returns CDR1 SGHRS and CDR2 YFSETQ. The length of the CDR3 is 17 residues. CDR3: CASSLGGSTYSNQPQHF. DNA for the CDR3: TGCGCCAGCAGCTTGGGAGGGTCAACCTATAGCAATCAGCCCCAGCATTTT.

This clonotype has at least ten counts. The chain joins TRBV9 to TRBJ2-1, with D possibly TRBD2 on 5 matching bases. CDR1 SGDLS and CDR2 YYNGEE come from the germline V gene. V was trimmed by 4 bases and J by 5 bases, leaving 7 bases between them. The CDR3 totals 12 residues. CDR3 loop: CASSQRNNEQFF. The CDR3 DNA follows: TGTGCCAGCAGCCAGCGGAACAATGAGCAGTTCTTC.

The sample holds many counts of this clonotype. Here the CDR3 reads CSARDSTSGRPYSYNEQFF. DNA of the CDR3: TGCAGTGCTAGAGATTCGACTAGCGGGAGACCCTACTCCTACAATGAGCAGTTCTTC. The V call is TRBV20-1, the J call TRBJ2-1, with 12 bases fitting TRBD2. Trimming cost V 0 bases and J 0 bases; bases outside gene matches: 9. The germline CDR1 and CDR2 sequences are DFQATT and SNEGSKA (reference sequence). The CDR3 loop spans 19 amino acids.

This clonotype was detected many times. The CDR3 bases are TGTGCCAGCAGTGAACAGTCCCAGGACTACGAGCAGTACGTC. Residues: CASSEQSQDYEQYV. The chain is built from TRBV6-1 and TRBJ2-7; no clear D. V lost 2 bases to trimming and J lost 3 bases, with 11 bases between them. CDR1 is MNHNS, CDR2 SASEGT, per germline. This CDR3 is built from 14 residues.

The J gene is TRBJ2-7, the V gene TRBV18; 9 bases align to TRBD1. Germline lookup yields CDR1 KGHSH and CDR2 LQKENI. The CDR3 contains 16 residues. The J segment lost 3 bases and the V segment lost 0 bases, leaving 6 bases of the junction unmatched. CDR3 coding DNA: TGTGCCAGCTCACCACCGAGTAGGGGACAGGGCTACGAGCAGTACTTC. Encoded protein: CASSPPSRGQGYEQYF. Full variable domain (outside the CDR3, taken from reference TRBV18 and TRBJ2-7): NAGVMQNPRHLVRRRGQEARLRCSPMKGHSHVYWYRQLPEEGLKFMVYLQKENIIDESGMPKERFSAEFPKEGPSILRIQQVVRGDSAAYFCASSPPSRGQGYEQYFGPGTRLTVT.

This sequence joins TRBV4-1 and TRBJ1-2, with no clear D. Trimming left V 0 bases short and J 6 bases short, with 8 bases between. Germline CDR1 is MGHRA and CDR2 is YSYEKL. This CDR3 has 13 residues. CDR3 amino acids: CASSQENGHGYTF. CDR3 coding DNA: TGCGCCAGCAGCCAAGAGAACGGACATGGCTACACCTTC.

This clonotype was found a few times. The V gene is TRBV7-9, the J gene TRBJ1-1; 10 bases are a match to TRBD1. This CDR3 comprises 15 residues. CDR1 and CDR2 from the germline V gene are SEHNR and FQNEAQ (reference sequence). Germline trimming cut 7 bases from V and 5 bases from J; bases unmatched to any gene: 10. CDR3 in amino acids: CASIIDPGQGTEAFF. CDR3 nucleotide sequence: TGTGCCAGCATCATTGACCCGGGACAGGGGACTGAAGCTTTCTTT. The variable domain in full, completed from reference TRBV7-9 and TRBJ1-1, reads DTGVSQNPRHKITKRGQNVTFRCDPISEHNRLYWYRQTLGQGPEFLTYFQNEAQLEKSRLLSDRFSAERPKGSFSTLEIQRTEQGDSAMYLCASIIDPGQGTEAFFGQGTRLTVV.